Listed here are 20 T cell receptor beta chains from one sample, sequenced in a study of CD8 T cells in ankylosing spondylitis. TCRdb reanalysed the 5' RACE reads using MiXCR and keeps one entry per CDR3 protein. The sample holds 200,000 to 300,000 distinct CDR3 sequences, roughly 8.6% seen once. The specimen sequenced was blood, either unsorted or a sorted T cell fraction (not recorded which). Source of these receptors: a male donor with ankylosing spondylitis or in good health (not recorded which).

This clonotype was observed many times. The rearrangement joins TRBV20-1 to TRBJ1-6, with D possibly matching TRBD1 (6 bases). The CDR3 spans 14 residues. V dropped 5 bases and J dropped 10 bases, with 18 bases sitting between them. Germline CDR1 and CDR2: DFQATT and SNEGSKA (reference sequence). CDR3 sequence: CSAQPGTRSSPLHF. CDR3 in DNA: TGCAGTGCTCAACCCGGGACAAGAAGCTCACCCCTCCACTTT.

This clonotype came up a few times. The chain joins TRBV3-1 to TRBJ2-1; perhaps D is TRBD1 or TRBD2 (5 bases each). V lost 4 bases and J 5 bases, leaving 21 bases between the germline ends. CDR1 LGHDT and CDR2 YNNKEL come from the germline V gene (reference sequence). The CDR3 extends over 17 amino acids. CDR3 coding DNA: TGTGCCAGCAGCCCCCTGGGGACCGACTTTACTCACAATGAGCAGTTCTTC. It yields the protein CASSPLGTDFTHNEQFF.

In this sample, this clonotype turned up many times. CDR3 loop: CASSPLAQAEAFF. The CDR3 nucleotides read TGTGCCAGCAGCCCCCTGGCGCAGGCTGAAGCTTTCTTT. The chain combines TRBV7-9 with TRBJ1-1; D is ambiguous. The CDR3 sequence is 13 residues long. Germline values: CDR1 SEHNR, CDR2 FQNEAQ (reference sequence). Trimming removed 5 bases at V and 6 bases at J, with 13 bases between.

This clonotype was detected many times. The J gene is TRBJ2-2, the V gene TRBV5-6; 9 nucleotides align to TRBD1. J was trimmed by 3 bases and V by 6 bases; bases with no gene match: 9. Per germline, CDR1 SGHDT and CDR2 YYEEEE. The CDR3 runs to 16 residues. In DNA, the CDR3 is TGTGCCAGCAAAAGGGGGGACAGGGAGGACACCGGGGAGCTGTTTTTT. Encoded protein: CASKRGDREDTGELFF.

Only a few counts were recorded for this clonotype. V and J are TRBV9 and TRBJ2-2; D gene uncertain. The germline V and J ends were trimmed by 0 bases and 3 bases, with 6 bases remaining between them. This CDR3 spans 14 amino acids. Germline CDR1 SGDLS, CDR2 YYNGEE. The CDR3 nucleotides read TGTGCCAGCAGCGTAGGGGTGTACACCGGGGAGCTGTTTTTT. Protein sequence: CASSVGVYTGELFF.

This clonotype was picked up a small number of times. The chain is built from TRBV20-1 and TRBJ2-2, with 9 nucleotides matching TRBD1. Germline values: CDR1 DFQATT, CDR2 SNEGSKA (reference sequence). CDR3 length: 16 residues. The trim removed 0 bases at V and 6 bases at J, leaving 8 bases unmatched. Written as DNA, the CDR3 is TGCAGTGCTAGAGATCCAGGGACAGGGTTCGCCGGGGAGCTGTTTTTT. Translating it yields CSARDPGTGFAGELFF.

This clonotype was recorded at least ten times. The chain uses TRBV5-6 and TRBJ1-1; D unresolved. The germline V and J ends were trimmed by 1 base and 1 base, with 5 bases remaining between them. Per the germline V gene, CDR1 is SGHDT and CDR2 is YYEEEE. This CDR3 has 13 amino acids. The CDR3 region has the DNA TGTGCCAGCAGCTTGATCGCGAACACTGAAGCTTTCTTT. Protein product: CASSLIANTEAFF.

There are many counts of this clonotype. This rearrangement joins TRBV6-5 to TRBJ1-2; D is unclear. CDR1 and CDR2 from the germline V gene are MNHEY and SVGAGI. V shed 2 bases and J shed 3 bases, with 13 bases lying between them. This CDR3 region has 15 residues. As DNA, the CDR3 is TGTGCCAGCAGTTACGGCCAGCCTTGGGACTATGGCTACACCTTC. Amino acids: CASSYGQPWDYGYTF.

The V gene is TRBV4-3, the J gene TRBJ2-3; D gene ambiguous. Germline V gene lookup returns CDR1 LGHNA and CDR2 YSLEER. The CDR3 runs to 16 residues. V lost 0 bases to trimming and J lost 3 bases, with 13 bases between them. CDR3 sequence: CASSQEEFVRTDTQYF. In DNA, the CDR3 is TGCGCCAGCAGCCAAGAGGAGTTCGTTCGAACAGATACGCAGTATTTT.

V is TRBV10-2 and J is TRBJ2-7, with D perhaps matching TRBD2 (7 bases). Germline values: CDR1 WSHSY, CDR2 SAAADI. V was trimmed by 1 base and J by 7 bases, leaving 11 bases between them. The CDR3 totals 13 residues. The CDR3 reads CASSEFGGQEQYF. CDR3 coding DNA: TGCGCCAGCAGTGAGTTCGGGGGGCAAGAGCAGTACTTC.

This clonotype was recorded many times. The junction and the germline gene differ at one end; a read error may be behind it. V gene TRBV7-7 combines with J gene TRBJ2-5, with TRBD1 matching 10 bases. The CDR3 has 15 residues. Germline V CDR1 and CDR2: SSHAT, FNYEAQ (reference sequence). The CDR3 is CASSLGTGVMETQYF. The CDR3 DNA is TGTGCTAGCAGCCTCGGGACAGGGGTCATGGAGACCCAGTACTTC.

This clonotype was recorded a few times. The V gene is TRBV30, the J gene TRBJ2-7; D uncertain. V was trimmed by 2 bases and J by 2 bases, leaving 10 bases between them. Germline V gene sequence: CDR1 GTSNPN, CDR2 SVGIG (reference sequence). This CDR3 contains 13 residues. This CDR3 is CAWSFGETYEQYF. DNA for the CDR3: TGTGCCTGGAGTTTTGGGGAAACCTACGAGCAGTACTTC. Complete variable domain (other parts from reference TRBV30 and TRBJ2-7): SQTIHQWPATLVQPVGSPLSLECTVEGTSNPNLYWYRQAAGRGLQLLFYSVGIGQISSEVPQNLSASRPQDRQFILSSKKLLLSDSGFYLCAWSFGETYEQYFGPGTRLTVT.

This clonotype was recorded a few times. One end of the junction fails to match germline, which may point to a read error. V usage is TRBV3-1 and J usage is TRBJ2-6, with 7 positions matching TRBD2. This CDR3 spans 22 amino acids. Germline CDR1 is LGHDT and CDR2 is YNNKEL (reference sequence). The CDR3 sequence is CASSKDEGGRSWGTFGANVLTF. The CDR3 region has the DNA TGTGCCAGCAGCAAAGACGAGGGCGGGAGAAGTTGGGGAACGTTTGGGGCCAACGTCCTGACTTTC. The variable domain in full, with the rest retrieved from reference TRBV3-1 and TRBJ2-6, is DTAVSQTPKYLVTQMGNDKSIKCEQNLGHDTMYWYKQDSKKFLKIMFSYNNKELIINETVPNRFSPKSPDKAHLNLHINSLELGDSAVYFCASSKDEGGRSWGTFGANVLTFGAGSRLTVL.

The sample holds a few counts of this clonotype. The genes are TRBV4-3 and TRBJ1-4; D unresolved. Germline assignment: CDR1 LGHNA and CDR2 YSLEER. V dropped 0 bases and J dropped 5 bases, with 10 bases sitting between them. CDR3 length equals 15 residues. The CDR3 region is CASSQDQALNEKLFF. The CDR3 DNA reads as TGCGCCAGCAGCCAAGATCAGGCACTGAATGAAAAACTGTTTTTT.

The sample holds a few counts of this clonotype. CDR3 region: CASSDQGIQGGYTF. The CDR3 DNA sequence: TGTGCCAGCAGTGACCAGGGCATCCAAGGTGGCTACACCTTC. V is TRBV28 and J is TRBJ1-2; possible D gene TRBD1, 5 bases. Germline V CDR1 and CDR2: MDHEN, SYDVKM. V was cut by 5 bases and J by 7 bases, with 17 bases left in between. This CDR3 is 14 amino acids long.

The chain has TRBV7-2 and TRBJ1-3; no clear D gene. V lost 1 base, J lost 0 bases, and 10 bases lay in between. This CDR3 spans 16 amino acids. Looked up from germline, CDR1 is SGHTA and CDR2 is FQGNSA. In nucleotides, the CDR3 is TGTGCCAGCAGCTTAGTTCCGTCCTACTCTGGAAACACCATATATTTT. It yields the protein CASSLVPSYSGNTIYF.

The table lists this clonotype with many counts. The genes are TRBV11-2 and TRBJ2-3; 9 bases align to TRBD2. Looked up from germline, CDR1 is SGHAT and CDR2 is FQNNGV. V lost 0 bases, J lost 1 base, and 5 bases stayed unmatched. There are 17 residues in the CDR3. The DNA of the CDR3 is TGTGCCAGCAGCTTAGACATAGCGGGGGTAGGCACAGATACGCAGTATTTT. This gives the protein CASSLDIAGVGTDTQYF.

This clonotype was detected ten times or more. The chain joins TRBV29-1 to TRBJ1-1; no firm D call. The CDR3 contains 13 residues. Germline V gene lookup returns CDR1 SQVTM and CDR2 ANQGSEA. Trimming cost V 5 bases and J 1 base, with 11 bases left between them. CDR3 nucleotide sequence: TGCAGCGTTTCCCATAGGAGGAACACTGAAGCTTTCTTT. Translated, it gives CSVSHRRNTEAFF.

The rearrangement joins TRBV7-9 to TRBJ2-1; 9 bases agree with TRBD2. The V gene end was trimmed by 5 bases and the J gene end by 7 bases; junction bases not matched to a gene: 6. Germline CDR1 SEHNR, CDR2 FQNEAQ (reference sequence). This CDR3 is built from 14 residues. The CDR3 DNA reads TGTGCCAGCAGCGAAACTAGCGGGCGAAATGAGCAGTTCTTC. It encodes CASSETSGRNEQFF.

The table lists this clonotype with many counts. V and J are TRBV5-1 and TRBJ1-1; D is perhaps TRBD1 (5 bases). From germline, CDR1 is SGHRS and CDR2 YFSETQ. V was pared by 4 bases and J by 3 bases, with 13 bases between. The CDR3 contains 14 residues. DNA for the CDR3: TGCGCCAGCAGCCGATCTCGGGACGACACTGAAGCTTTCTTT. Protein: CASSRSRDDTEAFF.